The clone carrying this TCR beta chain occurred a few times. The sample comes from a study of blood T cell repertoires in COVID-19. Study information: T cells, B-cell-depleted T cells, or PBMCs provided the cDNA or gDNA that served as material.

Per the original data handling: Amplification of reference gene primers was used by the study to estimate nucleated cell counts. Repertoires were generated with immunoSEQ multiplex PCR, while TCRdb's copy carries only in-frame clones and drops some. V, J and clone size reflect that table, while D and trimming were determined from the DNA. The repertoire holds some 120,000 clones, with around 64% as singletons. Sequencing input: peripheral blood. The sequence was collected from a human donor with acute or convalescent COVID-19. The donor label of this sample is uncertain.

CDR3 in amino acids: CASSFGLAGVNEQFF. The CDR3 nucleotides read TGTGCCAGCAGCTTCGGACTAGCGGGGGTCAATGAGCAGTTCTTC. The chain recombines TRBV7-9 with TRBJ2-1; 13 bases fit TRBD2. This CDR3 contains 15 residues. The V segment lost 3 bases and the J segment 6 bases; nucleotides outside the gene matches: 2. Germline values: CDR1 SEHNR, CDR2 FQNEAQ (reference sequence).